The 11 T cell receptor beta chains in this list originate from one sample, sequenced in a study of PD-L1 blockade in urothelial cancer (dated by TCRdb to 2016 to 2017). Library preparation was by the immunoSEQ multiplex PCR assay. This is the immuneACCESS table as TCRdb keeps it, with only in-frame sequences that have V and J called. A part of the clones is gone; compared with another copy, unresolved V genes explain less than half, and the rest is unexplained. This sample holds more than 75,000 clones; around 83% were observed only once. The ten largest clones capture approximately 2.1% of the sample. The time point label of this sample denotes: pretreatment peripheral blood. The sequenced sample was PBMCs, obtained around atezolizumab (anti-PD-L1) treatment. The receptor set was obtained from a man aged 60 to 69 with urothelial cancer.

The V gene is TRBV9, the J gene TRBJ1-2, with no clear D. Trimming left V 3 bases short and J 7 bases short, with 22 bases between. The CDR3 has 16 amino acids. Germline CDR1 and CDR2: SGDLS and YYNGEE. CDR3 residues: CASSADSGPAMGGYTF. The DNA of the CDR3 is TGTGCCAGCAGCGCCGATTCAGGCCCCGCTATGGGTGGCTACACCTTC.

The chain recombines TRBV6-5 with TRBJ2-1; 14 nucleotides align to TRBD2. The germline V gene has CDR1 MNHEY and CDR2 SVGAGI. This CDR3 has 14 amino acids. V lost 6 bases, J lost 9 bases, and 4 bases stayed unmatched. In DNA, the CDR3 is TGTGCCAGCAGCCCCGGACTAGCGGGAGGTGAGCAGTTCTTC. It specifies CASSPGLAGGEQFF.

The gene calls are TRBV30 and TRBJ2-3; 9 nucleotides align to TRBD2. Trimming at V came to 2 bases and at J to 8 bases, leaving 5 bases not matched to a gene. The CDR3 has 13 amino acids. From germline, CDR1 is GTSNPN and CDR2 SVGIG (reference sequence). The CDR3 bases are TGTGCCTGGAGTTCGATAGCGGGGGTTACGCAGTATTTT. It yields the protein CAWSSIAGVTQYF.

This clone was detected a few times. At one of its ends the junction is not consistent with the germline gene, which may arise from a read error. The chain is built from TRBV14 and TRBJ1-4; D is possibly TRBD1 (5 bases). CDR1 SGHDN and CDR2 FVKESK come from the germline V gene. CDR3 size: 16 residues. The CDR3 DNA is TGTGCCAGCAGCCAAGGGAAAAGGACAACGAATGAAAAACTGTTTTTT. Encoded protein: CASSQGKRTTNEKLFF.

The count of this clone is one. The chain has TRBV30 and TRBJ1-4; D gene unclear. The CDR3 runs 14 residues. Looked up from germline, CDR1 is GTSNPN and CDR2 is SVGIG (reference sequence). The V gene lost 2 bases and the J gene lost 7 bases, with 14 bases spanning the gap. CDR3 protein: CAWSKTTAGEKLFF. In nucleotides, the CDR3 is TGTGCCTGGAGTAAGACCACAGCCGGTGAAAAACTGTTTTTT. The complete variable domain, with remaining parts taken from reference TRBV30 and TRBJ1-4, reads SQTIHQWPATLVQPVGSPLSLECTVEGTSNPNLYWYRQAAGRGLQLLFYSVGIGQISSEVPQNLSASRPQDRQFILSSKKLLLSDSGFYLCAWSKTTAGEKLFFGSGTQLSVL.

This clone came up a few times. The chain links TRBV4-1 to TRBJ1-5; unclear D gene. The CDR3 has 14 residues. Trimming took off 0 bases at V and 6 bases at J, with 9 bases between the two ends. Germline CDR1 and CDR2: MGHRA and YSYEKL. In DNA, the CDR3 is TGCGCCAGCAGCCAAGAGCGGGTGGCTCAGCCCCAGCATTTT. As protein: CASSQERVAQPQHF.

The rearrangement uses TRBV19 and TRBJ2-3; 11 bases agree with TRBD2. Germline CDR1 LNHDA, CDR2 SQIVND (reference sequence). V trimming: 5 bases; J trimming: 2 bases; junction bases outside the gene matches: 6. The CDR3 spans 16 residues. CDR3 residues: CASSPGLAETTDTQYF. Written as DNA, the CDR3 is TGTGCCAGTAGTCCGGGACTAGCGGAGACCACAGATACGCAGTATTTT.

This rearrangement joins TRBV21-1 to TRBJ2-2; TRBD2, the table's D call, lacks a check against the DNA. TRBV21-1 is listed as a pseudogene. There are 18 residues in the CDR3. CDR3 region: CASSKDQGGGADTGELFF. The CDR3 coding sequence is TGTGCCAGCAGCAAAGATCAAGGAGGGGGGGCGGACACCGGGGAGCTGTTTTTT.

This clone was detected only a few times. The chain carries TRBV7-2 and TRBJ1-1, with D hard to call. The CDR3 is 14 residues long. The V end was cut by 8 bases, the J end by 0 bases, with 13 bases between. The V gene's germline CDR1 is SGHTA and CDR2 FQGNSA. CDR3 DNA sequence: TGTGCCAGCGGGCCGCCAGCCATGAACACTGAAGCTTTCTTT. As protein: CASGPPAMNTEAFF. Supplemented by reference TRBV7-2 and TRBJ1-1, the full variable domain reads GAGVSQSPSNKVTEKGKDVELRCDPISGHTALYWYRQSLGQGLEFLIYFQGNSAPDKSGLPSDRFSAERTGGSVSTLTIQRTQQEDSAVYLCASGPPAMNTEAFFGQGTRLTVV.

The table lists this clone with a count of one. The rearrangement joins TRBV10-2 to TRBJ2-3, with 8 positions matching TRBD2. The CDR3 length is 16 residues. After removal of 7 bases from V and 1 base from J, the junction contained 10 bases not matched to a gene. Germline V gives CDR1 WSHSY, CDR2 SAAADI. CDR3 bases: TGCGCCAGCAAACCCCCCCAAGCGGGGGGCACAGATACGCAGTATTTT. It yields the protein CASKPPQAGGTDTQYF.

V gene TRBV10-3 combines with J gene TRBJ2-7; perhaps TRBD2 as D (5 bases). Germline loops: CDR1 ENHRY, CDR2 SYGVKD. Deletions cut 3 bases from V and 1 base from J, with 13 bases between. This CDR3 comprises 15 residues. The CDR3 spells CAISDSSSLSYEQYF. Here the CDR3 DNA reads TGTGCCATCAGTGATTCTAGCTCACTTTCCTACGAGCAGTACTTC.